These 9 T cell receptor beta chains came from one sample sequenced in a study of cytomegalovirus exposure and HLA in healthy donors. Primers: 60 Vbeta forward and 13 Jbeta reverse. The method was immunoSEQ multiplex PCR; TCRdb's version includes in-frame clones alone and lacks a portion of them. The sample yields some 140,000 clones, around 72% seen once. The sample comprised PBMCs. The receptors originated from a middle-aged woman in good health and CMV-seronegative.

The chain employs TRBV7-9 and TRBJ2-1, with 7 bases identical to TRBD2. V was pared by 4 bases and J by 0 bases, with 9 bases of the junction left unmatched. Germline values: CDR1 SEHNR, CDR2 FQNEAQ (reference sequence). This CDR3 has 17 residues. CDR3 nucleotide sequence: TGTGCCAGCAGCTCCCCTCTAGCGGTAGGCTCCTACAATGAGCAGTTCTTC. Translated, it gives CASSSPLAVGSYNEQFF.

This rearrangement joins TRBV2 to TRBJ2-2; 8 bases fit TRBD2. J gave up 2 bases and V 2 bases, and 4 bases lay outside the gene matches. The CDR3 is made up of 16 amino acids. Germline V gives CDR1 SNHLY, CDR2 FYNNEI. In DNA, the CDR3 is TGTGCCAGCAGTGAACCTGCGGGGGGAAACACCGGGGAGCTGTTTTTT. It is translated as CASSEPAGGNTGELFF.

V gene TRBV6-1 combines with J gene TRBJ2-5; tentative D call: TRBD1 (5 bases). The V and J ends lost 6 bases and 5 bases respectively, with 7 bases between them. Looked up from germline, CDR1 is MNHNS and CDR2 is SASEGT. The CDR3 is made up of 11 amino acids. The CDR3 DNA reads as TGTGCCAGCAGAACAGGCGAGACCCAGTACTTC. This encodes CASRTGETQYF.

The rearrangement uses TRBV2 and TRBJ1-6; D is uncertain. This CDR3 is built from 13 residues. V lost 7 bases to trimming and J lost 6 bases, with 10 bases between them. Germline loops: CDR1 SNHLY, CDR2 FYNNEI. DNA for the CDR3: TGTGCCAGCAATCCGGGAGGTAATTCACCCCTCCACTTT. It codes for CASNPGGNSPLHF.

The CDR3 sequence: CASSLLRVSSGANVLTF. CDR3 bases: TGTGCCAGCAGCTTACTGCGGGTCAGCTCTGGGGCCAACGTCCTGACTTTC. The rearrangement uses TRBV7-9 and TRBJ2-6, with a tentative D call TRBD2 (5 bases). Trimming removed 2 bases at V and 0 bases at J, with 11 bases between. The CDR3 is made up of 17 amino acids. Germline CDR1 reads SEHNR; CDR2 reads FQNEAQ (reference sequence).

The rearrangement joins TRBV28 to TRBJ2-4, with TRBD2 matching 12 bases. The trim removed 2 bases at V and 4 bases at J, leaving 6 bases unmatched. The CDR3 has 17 amino acids. Germline assignment: CDR1 MDHEN and CDR2 SYDVKM. The CDR3 loop is CASSLRRTSGVKNIQYF. The CDR3 DNA follows: TGTGCCAGCAGTTTAAGACGGACTAGCGGGGTGAAAAACATTCAGTACTTC.

The chain is built from TRBV5-6 and TRBJ2-1, with D tentatively TRBD2 (6 bases). CDR1 and CDR2 (germline): SGHDT, YYEEEE. This CDR3 region has 16 residues. Between the trimmed V and J ends, which lost 3 bases and 7 bases, there was a span of 20 bases. This chain's CDR3 is CASSWGDRGDLNEQFF. The DNA of the CDR3 is TGTGCCAGCAGCTGGGGGGACCGCGGGGATTTAAATGAGCAGTTCTTC.

The table lists this clone with a count of one. V and J are TRBV7-6 and TRBJ2-6; perhaps TRBD1 as D (5 bases). Germline lookup yields CDR1 SGHVS and CDR2 FNYEAQ. The CDR3 has 16 amino acids. V gave up 5 bases and J gave up 0 bases, with 11 bases separating them. In nucleotides, the CDR3 is TGTGCCAGCAGCCCGGCAGGGATCTCTGGGGCCAACGTCCTGACTTTC. Its protein product is CASSPAGISGANVLTF. Variable domain in full (rest from reference TRBV7-6 and TRBJ2-6): GAGVSQSPRYKVTKRGQDVALRCDPISGHVSLYWYRQALGQGPEFLTYFNYEAQQDKSGLPNDRFSAERPEGSISTLTIQRTEQRDSAMYRCASSPAGISGANVLTFGAGSRLTVL.

Only one count was recorded for this clone. This chain uses TRBV19 with TRBJ1-2; no definite D call. The CDR3 covers 12 residues. V was trimmed by 6 bases and J by 3 bases, leaving 8 bases between them. CDR1 is LNHDA, CDR2 SQIVND, per germline (reference sequence). CDR3 residues: CASSERDYGYTF. For the CDR3, the DNA is TGTGCCAGTAGCGAGAGGGACTATGGCTACACCTTC.